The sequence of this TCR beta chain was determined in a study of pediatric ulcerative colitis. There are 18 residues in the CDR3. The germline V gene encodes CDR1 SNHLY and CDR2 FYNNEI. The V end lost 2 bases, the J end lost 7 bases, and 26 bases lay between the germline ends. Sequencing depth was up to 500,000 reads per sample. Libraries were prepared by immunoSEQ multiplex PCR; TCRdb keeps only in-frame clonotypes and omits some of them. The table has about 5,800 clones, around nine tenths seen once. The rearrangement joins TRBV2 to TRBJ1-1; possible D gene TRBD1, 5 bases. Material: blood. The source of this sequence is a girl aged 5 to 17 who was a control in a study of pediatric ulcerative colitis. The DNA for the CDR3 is TGTGCCAGCAGTGAAACGAATGGCCTCGGGGCGTGGGAGATTGAAGCTTTCTTT. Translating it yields CASSETNGLGAWEIEAFF. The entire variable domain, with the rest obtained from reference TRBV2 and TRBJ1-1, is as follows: EPEVTQTPSHQVTQMGQEVILRCVPISNHLYFYWYRQILGQKVEFLVSFYNNEISEKSEIFDDQFSVERPDGSNFTLKIRSTKLEDSAMYFCASSETNGLGAWEIEAFFGQGTRLTVV.